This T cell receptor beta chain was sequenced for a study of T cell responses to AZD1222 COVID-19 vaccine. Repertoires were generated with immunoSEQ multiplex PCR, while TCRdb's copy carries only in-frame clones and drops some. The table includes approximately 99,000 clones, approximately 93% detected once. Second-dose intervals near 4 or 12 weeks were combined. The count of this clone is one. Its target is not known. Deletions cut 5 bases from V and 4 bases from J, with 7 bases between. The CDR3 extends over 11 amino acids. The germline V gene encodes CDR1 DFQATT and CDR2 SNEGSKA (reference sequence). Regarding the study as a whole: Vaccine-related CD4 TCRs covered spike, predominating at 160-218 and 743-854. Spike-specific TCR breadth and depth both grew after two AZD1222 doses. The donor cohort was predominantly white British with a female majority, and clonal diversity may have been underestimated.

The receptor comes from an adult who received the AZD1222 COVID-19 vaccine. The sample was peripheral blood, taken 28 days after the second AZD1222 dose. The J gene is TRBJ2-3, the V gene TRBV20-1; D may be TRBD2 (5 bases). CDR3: CSAGAADTQYF. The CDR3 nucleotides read TGCAGTGCTGGAGCGGCAGATACGCAGTATTTT.